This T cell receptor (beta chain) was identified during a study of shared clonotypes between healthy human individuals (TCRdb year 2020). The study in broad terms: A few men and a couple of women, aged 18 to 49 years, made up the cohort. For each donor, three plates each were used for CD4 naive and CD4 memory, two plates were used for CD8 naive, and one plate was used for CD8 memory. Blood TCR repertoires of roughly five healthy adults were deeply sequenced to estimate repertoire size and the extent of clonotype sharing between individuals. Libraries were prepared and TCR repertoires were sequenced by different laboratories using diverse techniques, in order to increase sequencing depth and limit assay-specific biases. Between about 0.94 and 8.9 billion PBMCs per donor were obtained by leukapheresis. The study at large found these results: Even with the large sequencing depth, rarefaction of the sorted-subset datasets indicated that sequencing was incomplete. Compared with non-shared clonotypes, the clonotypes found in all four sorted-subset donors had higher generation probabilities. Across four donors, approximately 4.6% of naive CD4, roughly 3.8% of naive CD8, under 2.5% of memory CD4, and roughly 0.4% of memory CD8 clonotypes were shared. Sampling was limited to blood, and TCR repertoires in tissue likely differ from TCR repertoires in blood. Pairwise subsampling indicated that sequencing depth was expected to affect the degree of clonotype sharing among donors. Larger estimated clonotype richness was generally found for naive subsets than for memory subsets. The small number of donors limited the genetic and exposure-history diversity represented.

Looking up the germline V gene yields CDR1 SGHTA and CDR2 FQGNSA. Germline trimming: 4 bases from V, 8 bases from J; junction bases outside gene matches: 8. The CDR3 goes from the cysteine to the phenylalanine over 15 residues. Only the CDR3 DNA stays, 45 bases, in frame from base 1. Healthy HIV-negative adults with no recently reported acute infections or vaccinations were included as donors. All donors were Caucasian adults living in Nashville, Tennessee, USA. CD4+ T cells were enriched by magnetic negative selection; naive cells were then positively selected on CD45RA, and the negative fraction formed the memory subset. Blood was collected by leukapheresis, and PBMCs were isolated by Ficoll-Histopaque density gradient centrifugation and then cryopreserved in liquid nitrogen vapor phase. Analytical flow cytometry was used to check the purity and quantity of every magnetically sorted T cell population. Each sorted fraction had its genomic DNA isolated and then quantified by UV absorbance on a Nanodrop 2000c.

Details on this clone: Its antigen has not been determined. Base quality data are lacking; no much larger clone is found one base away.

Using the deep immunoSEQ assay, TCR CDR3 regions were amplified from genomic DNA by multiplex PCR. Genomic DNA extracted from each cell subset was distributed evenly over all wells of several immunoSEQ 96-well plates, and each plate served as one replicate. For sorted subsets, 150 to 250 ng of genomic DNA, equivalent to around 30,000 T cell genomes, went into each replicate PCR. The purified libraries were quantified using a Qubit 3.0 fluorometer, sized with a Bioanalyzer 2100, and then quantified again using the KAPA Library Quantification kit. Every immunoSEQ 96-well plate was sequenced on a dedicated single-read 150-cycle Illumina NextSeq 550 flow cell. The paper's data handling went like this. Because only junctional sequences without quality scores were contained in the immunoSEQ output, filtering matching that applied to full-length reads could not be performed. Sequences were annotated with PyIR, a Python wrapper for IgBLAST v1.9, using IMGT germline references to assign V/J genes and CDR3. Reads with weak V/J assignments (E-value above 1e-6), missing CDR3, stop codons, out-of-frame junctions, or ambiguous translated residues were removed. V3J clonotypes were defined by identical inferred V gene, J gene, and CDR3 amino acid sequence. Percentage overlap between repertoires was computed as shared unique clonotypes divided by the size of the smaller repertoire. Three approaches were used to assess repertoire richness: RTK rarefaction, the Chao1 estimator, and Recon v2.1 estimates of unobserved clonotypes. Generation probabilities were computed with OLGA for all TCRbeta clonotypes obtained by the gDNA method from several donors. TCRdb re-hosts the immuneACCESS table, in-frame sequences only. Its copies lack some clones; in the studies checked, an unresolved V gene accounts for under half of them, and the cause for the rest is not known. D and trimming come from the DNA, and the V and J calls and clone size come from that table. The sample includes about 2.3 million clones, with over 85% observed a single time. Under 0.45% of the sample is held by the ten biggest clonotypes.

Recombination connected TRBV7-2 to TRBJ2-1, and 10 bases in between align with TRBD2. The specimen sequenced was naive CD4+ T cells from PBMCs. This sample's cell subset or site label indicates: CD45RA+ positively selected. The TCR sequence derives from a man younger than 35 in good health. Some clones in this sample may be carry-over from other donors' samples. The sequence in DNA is TGTGCCAGCAGCTCTGGGCTAGCGGGAGCAGATGAGCAGTTCTTC. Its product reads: CASSSGLAGADEQFF.